This section outlines one T cell receptor (beta chain) sequence together with its context. Which antigen it targets is not known. Qualities for individual bases were not recorded, and no much larger clone is one base off. The time point label corresponds to: cycle 1 day 1 (C1D1), immediately before nivolumab initiation. Every trial patient had relapsed after autologous stem cell transplantation, and cohorts A, B and C differed in prior brentuximab vedotin exposure. A total of around 59 patients with relapsed/refractory classical Hodgkin lymphoma made up the trial cohort, and each patient's best overall response was complete response, partial response or progressive disease. Single-agent nivolumab was administered to trial patients in the multi-cohort phase II CheckMate 205 trial. An independent review committee assessed best overall response using the 2007 International Working Group response criteria. PBMCs from the trial were collected at three points: immediately before nivolumab initiation (C1D1), and during therapy at cycle 2 day 1 and cycle 4 day 1. Peripheral blood was collected in 8 mL Vacutainer Cell Preparation Tubes, from which PBMCs were isolated by centrifugation and then cryopreserved.

The sample comes from a study of PD-1 blockade in classical Hodgkin lymphoma (dated by TCRdb to the early 2020s). About the investigation overall: Nivolumab dosing was 3 mg/kg intravenously every 2 weeks, continuing until either disease progression or unacceptable toxicity. The study used TCR beta sequencing and CyTOF to define a peripheral blood immune signature of response to PD-1 blockade in classical Hodgkin lymphoma. Study-wide conclusions, independent of this receptor: Lower diversity was seen in patients whose nivolumab began less than 1 year after ASCT, and these patients were left out of later analyses so that immune reconstitution would not confound the results. Trial patients with a complete response had baseline diversity similar to that of newly diagnosed patients, while partial responders and progressors had significantly lower diversity. A significant rise by C4D1 was seen in CD4+ but not CD8+ TCR diversity (p=0.0027 vs p=0.16), with the rise being most apparent in complete responders (p=0.02). The study was limited to a single clinical trial cohort, and causes of repertoire differences, possibly disease activity or prior therapy, remained undefined. Baseline TCR diversity was reported to be lower in newly diagnosed patients than in healthy donors and to be lower still in relapsed/refractory patients.

From the cysteine through the phenylalanine, the CDR3 covers 14 amino acids. Only the CDR3 portion is preserved as DNA: 42 bases, with reading frame beginning at the first base. The germline V gene provides CDR1 MNHEY and CDR2 SVGAGI. Trimming accounts for 7 bases at V and 5 bases at J, while the number of junction bases matched to no gene is 5. The Qiagen DNeasy kit was used to extract genomic DNA from unsorted PBMCs and from the negatively selected CD4+ and CD8+ fractions. TCR beta CDR3 regions were subjected to amplification by immunoSEQ multiplex PCR with primers that anneal to V and J segments. A synthetic immune receptor repertoire was used to minimize amplification bias, and any remaining bias was removed computationally after sequencing. The published analysis was carried out like this. Repertoire diversity was quantified as the Shannon entropy index using custom Python scripts. The unsorted, CD4+ and CD8+ repertoires were each analyzed separately, with the exception of combined analyses, where CD4+ and CD8+ sequences were merged in silico. A clone counted as expanded when the clone's frequency after treatment rose at least 2-fold relative to C1D1, and clones undetected at baseline were given a pseudocount of 0.5. Clones with 0 or 1 copy at C1D1 were defined as singleton clones, while clones with 2 or more copies were defined as non-singleton clones. By matching protein sequences in sorted samples from the same patient, clones expanded in unsorted samples were annotated as CD4+, CD8+ or unknown. Wilcoxon tests on paired samples were used to test changes in diversity from C1D1 to C4D1. Not all clones reach the TCRdb copy of this immuneACCESS table, which keeps in-frame sequences only. Checked studies attribute under half of the gap to unresolved V genes and leave the rest unexplained. Clone size and V and J calls were adopted from that table, with D and trimming inferred from the DNA. This sample gives tens of thousands of clones in total; over 75% of them show up just once. The ten largest clones add up to approximately 15% of the sample.

The sequence was collected from a human donor with classical Hodgkin lymphoma. Sequenced here: peripheral blood mononuclear cells (PBMCs), sampled at baseline. The chain joins TRBV6-5 to TRBJ1-6, and 7 junctional nucleotides match TRBD1. DNA sequence: TGTGCCAGCACCTCCGGGACAGATAATTCACCCCTCCACTTT. This encodes CASTSGTDNSPLHF.